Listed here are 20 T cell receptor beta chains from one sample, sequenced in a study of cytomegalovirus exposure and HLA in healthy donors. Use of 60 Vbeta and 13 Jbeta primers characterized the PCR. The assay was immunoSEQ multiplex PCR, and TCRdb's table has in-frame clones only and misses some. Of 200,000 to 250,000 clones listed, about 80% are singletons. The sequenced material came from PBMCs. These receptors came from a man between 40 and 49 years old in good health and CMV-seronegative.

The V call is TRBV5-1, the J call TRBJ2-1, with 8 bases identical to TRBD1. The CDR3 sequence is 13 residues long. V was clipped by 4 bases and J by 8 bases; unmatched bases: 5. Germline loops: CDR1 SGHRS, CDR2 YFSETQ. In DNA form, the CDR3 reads TGCGCCAGCAGCGTGGGACAGGTCGATGAGCAGTTCTTC. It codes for CASSVGQVDEQFF.

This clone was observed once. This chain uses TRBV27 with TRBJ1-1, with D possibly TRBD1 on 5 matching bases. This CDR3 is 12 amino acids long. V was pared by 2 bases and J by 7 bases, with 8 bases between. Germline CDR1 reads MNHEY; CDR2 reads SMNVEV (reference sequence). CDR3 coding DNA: TGTGCCAGCAGTTTAGGGAGGGGTGAAGCTTTCTTT. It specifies CASSLGRGEAFF.

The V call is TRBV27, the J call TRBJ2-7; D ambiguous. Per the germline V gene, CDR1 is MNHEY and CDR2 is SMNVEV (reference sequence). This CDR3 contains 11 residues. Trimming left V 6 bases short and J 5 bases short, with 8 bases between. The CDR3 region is CASSRLNEQYF. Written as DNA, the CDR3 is TGTGCCAGCAGCCGGTTGAACGAGCAGTACTTC.

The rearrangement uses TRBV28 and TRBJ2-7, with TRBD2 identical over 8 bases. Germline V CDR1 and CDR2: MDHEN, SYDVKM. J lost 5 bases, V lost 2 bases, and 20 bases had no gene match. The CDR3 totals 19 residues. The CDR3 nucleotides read TGTGCCAGCAGTTTACCGACTAGCGCCCTCCTTTCCGCGGGGAACGAGCAGTACTTC. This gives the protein CASSLPTSALLSAGNEQYF.

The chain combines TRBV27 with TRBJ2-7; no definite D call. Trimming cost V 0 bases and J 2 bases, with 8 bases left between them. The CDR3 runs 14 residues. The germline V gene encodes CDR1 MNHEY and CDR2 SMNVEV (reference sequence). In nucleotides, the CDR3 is TGTGCCAGCAGTTTATCGGCCGAAGCCTACGAGCAGTACTTC. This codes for CASSLSAEAYEQYF.

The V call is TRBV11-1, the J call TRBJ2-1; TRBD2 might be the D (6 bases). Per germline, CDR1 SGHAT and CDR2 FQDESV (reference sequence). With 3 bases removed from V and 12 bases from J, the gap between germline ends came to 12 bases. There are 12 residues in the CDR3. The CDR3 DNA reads TGTGCCAGCAGCTTTGAACGGGGGACGCAGTTCTTC. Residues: CASSFERGTQFF.

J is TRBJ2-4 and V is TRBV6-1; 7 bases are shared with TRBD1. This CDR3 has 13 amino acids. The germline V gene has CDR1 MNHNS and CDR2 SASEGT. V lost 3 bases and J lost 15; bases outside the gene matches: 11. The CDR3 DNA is TGTGCCAGCAGTGAGACGACAGGGAGAGGCGGGTACTTC. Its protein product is CASSETTGRGGYF.

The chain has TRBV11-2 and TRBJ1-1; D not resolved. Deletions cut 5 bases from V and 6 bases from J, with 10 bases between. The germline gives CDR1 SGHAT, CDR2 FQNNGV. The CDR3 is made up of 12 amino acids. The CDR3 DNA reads TGTGCCAGCAGCCCCGGCAGCGCTGAAGCTTTCTTT. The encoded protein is CASSPGSAEAFF.

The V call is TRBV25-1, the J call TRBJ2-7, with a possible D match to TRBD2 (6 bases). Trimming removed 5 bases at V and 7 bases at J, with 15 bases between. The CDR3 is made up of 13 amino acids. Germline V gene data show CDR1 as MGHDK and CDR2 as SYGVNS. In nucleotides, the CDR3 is TGTGCCAGCAGTAGGGCAGGGACTGAAGAGCAGTACTTC. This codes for CASSRAGTEEQYF.

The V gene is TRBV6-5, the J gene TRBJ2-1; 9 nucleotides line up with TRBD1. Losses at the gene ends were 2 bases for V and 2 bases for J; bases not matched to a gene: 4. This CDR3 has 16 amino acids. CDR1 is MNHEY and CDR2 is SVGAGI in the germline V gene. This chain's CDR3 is CASSYNRDRAYNEQFF. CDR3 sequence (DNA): TGTGCCAGCAGTTACAATCGGGACAGGGCCTACAATGAGCAGTTCTTC.

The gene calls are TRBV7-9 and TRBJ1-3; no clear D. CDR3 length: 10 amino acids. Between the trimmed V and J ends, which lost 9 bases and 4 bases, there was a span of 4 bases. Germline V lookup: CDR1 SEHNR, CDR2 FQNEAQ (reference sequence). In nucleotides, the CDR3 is TGTGCCAGTCTCGGAAACACCATATATTTT. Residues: CASLGNTIYF.

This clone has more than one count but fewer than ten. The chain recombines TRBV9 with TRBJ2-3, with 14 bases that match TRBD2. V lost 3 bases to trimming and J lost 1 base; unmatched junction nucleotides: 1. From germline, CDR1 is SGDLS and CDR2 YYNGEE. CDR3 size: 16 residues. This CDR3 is CASSATSGGGTDTQYF. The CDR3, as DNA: TGTGCCAGCAGCGCGACTAGCGGGGGGGGCACAGATACGCAGTATTTT. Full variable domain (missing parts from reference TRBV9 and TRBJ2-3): DSGVTQTPKHLITATGQRVTLRCSPRSGDLSVYWYQQSLDQGLQFLIQYYNGEERAKGNILERFSAQQFPDLHSELNLSSLELGDSALYFCASSATSGGGTDTQYFGPGTRLTVL.

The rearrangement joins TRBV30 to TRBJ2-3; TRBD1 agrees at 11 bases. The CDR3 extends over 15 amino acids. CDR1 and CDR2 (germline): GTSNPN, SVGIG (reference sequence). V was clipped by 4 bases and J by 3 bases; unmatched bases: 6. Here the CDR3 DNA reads TGTGCCTGGATCGGACGGGACAGGGGGACAGATACGCAGTATTTT. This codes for CAWIGRDRGTDTQYF.

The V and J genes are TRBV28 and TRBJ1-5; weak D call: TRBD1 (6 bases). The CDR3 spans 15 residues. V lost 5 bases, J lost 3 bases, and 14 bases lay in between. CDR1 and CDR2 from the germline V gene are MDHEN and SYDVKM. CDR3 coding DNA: TGTGCCAGCAGTCCCCACGCAGGGGCCAATCAGCCCCAGCATTTT. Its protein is CASSPHAGANQPQHF.

The CDR3 loop reads CASSYSAGGAREQFF. CDR3 in DNA: TGTGCCAGCAGTTACTCGGCTGGAGGGGCCAGGGAGCAGTTCTTC. This chain joins TRBV6-5 and TRBJ2-1, with D possibly being TRBD2 (6 bases). The CDR3 runs 15 residues. V dropped 0 bases and J dropped 10 bases, with 16 bases sitting between them. Germline-derived CDR1 and CDR2 are MNHEY and SVGAGI.

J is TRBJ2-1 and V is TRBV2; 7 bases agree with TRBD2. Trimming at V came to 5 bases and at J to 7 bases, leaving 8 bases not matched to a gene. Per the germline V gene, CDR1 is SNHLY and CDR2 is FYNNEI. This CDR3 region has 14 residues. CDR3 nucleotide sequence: TGTGCCAGCAGTAGACAACTAGCGAGTAATGAGCAGTTCTTC. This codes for CASSRQLASNEQFF. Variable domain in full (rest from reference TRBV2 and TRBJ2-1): EPEVTQTPSHQVTQMGQEVILRCVPISNHLYFYWYRQILGQKVEFLVSFYNNEISEKSEIFDDQFSVERPDGSNFTLKIRSTKLEDSAMYFCASSRQLASNEQFFGPGTRLTVL.

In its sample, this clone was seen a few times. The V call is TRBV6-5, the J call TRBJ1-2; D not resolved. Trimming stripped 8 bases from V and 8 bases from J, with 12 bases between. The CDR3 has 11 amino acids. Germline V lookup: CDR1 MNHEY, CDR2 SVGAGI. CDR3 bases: TGTGCCAGCGGAACTCAGAGGGGCTACACCTTC. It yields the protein CASGTQRGYTF.

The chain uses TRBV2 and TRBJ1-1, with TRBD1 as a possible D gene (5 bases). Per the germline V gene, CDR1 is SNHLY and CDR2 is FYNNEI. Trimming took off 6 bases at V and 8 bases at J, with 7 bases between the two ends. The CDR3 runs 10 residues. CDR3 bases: TGTGCCAGCAGGACAGCCGAAGCTTTCTTT. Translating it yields CASRTAEAFF.

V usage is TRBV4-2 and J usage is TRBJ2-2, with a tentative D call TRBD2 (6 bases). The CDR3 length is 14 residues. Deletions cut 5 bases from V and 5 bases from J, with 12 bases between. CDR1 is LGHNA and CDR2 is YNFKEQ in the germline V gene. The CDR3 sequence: CASSKFAGTGELFF. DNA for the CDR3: TGTGCCAGCAGCAAGTTCGCGGGAACCGGGGAGCTGTTTTTT.

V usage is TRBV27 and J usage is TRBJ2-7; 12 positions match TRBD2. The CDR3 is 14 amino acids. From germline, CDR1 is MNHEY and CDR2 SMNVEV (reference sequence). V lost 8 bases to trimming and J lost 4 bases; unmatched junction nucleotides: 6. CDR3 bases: TGTGCCAGCGCCCCTAGCGGGAGGGCTTACGAGCAGTACTTC. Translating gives CASAPSGRAYEQYF.